This passage covers 20 T cell receptor beta chains from one sample sequenced in a study of T-cell reconstitution after alpha-beta-depleted transplantation in children. Researchers prepared the TCRbeta library using unique molecular identifiers, the study reports. From the PCR reads, TCRdb called clonotypes with MiXCR, one entry per CDR3 protein. In the table there are 900,000 or so distinct CDR3 sequences, under 20% of which are singletons. Sequenced material: PBMCs, mostly from graft donor cells, taken 360 days after TCRalphabeta/CD19-depleted stem cell transplant. The source of these receptors is a male patient younger than 18 who had a stem cell transplant for acute lymphoblastic leukemia, so the T cells may come from the graft donor.

The rearrangement uses TRBV4-2 and TRBJ1-5, with TRBD1 matching 7 bases. The V and J ends lost 0 bases and 6 bases, in that order; junction bases with no gene match: 8. This CDR3 is built from 16 residues. Germline V gene sequence: CDR1 LGHNA, CDR2 YNFKEQ. The CDR3 DNA sequence: TGTGCCAGCAGCCAAGATTCAGGGGGAGGAAGTCAGCCCCAGCATTTT. Its translation: CASSQDSGGGSQPQHF.

The sample holds a few counts of this clonotype. This chain's CDR3 is CASSPGLRYEQYF. The CDR3 bases are TGTGCCAGCAGCCCCGGGCTCCGGTACGAGCAGTACTTC. The rearrangement links TRBV4-2 to TRBJ2-7, with D unclear. CDR3 length: 13 amino acids. The V gene lost 4 bases and the J gene lost 4 bases, with 11 bases spanning the gap. Germline CDR1 is LGHNA and CDR2 is YNFKEQ.

The sample holds many counts of this clonotype. The J gene is TRBJ2-2, the V gene TRBV2, with D hard to call. CDR1 is SNHLY and CDR2 is FYNNEI in the germline V gene. V was clipped by 2 bases and J by 1 base, with 5 bases between them. The CDR3 loop spans 14 amino acids. CDR3 sequence reads: CASSESRNTGELFF. CDR3 in DNA: TGTGCCAGCAGTGAAAGCAGGAACACCGGGGAGCTGTTTTTT.

This clonotype was detected a few times. The chain employs TRBV20-1 and TRBJ2-7, with D possibly being TRBD1 or TRBD2 (5 bases each). Trimming shortened V by 6 bases and J by 0 bases, and 6 bases separated the two germline ends. This CDR3 comprises 11 residues. Germline V gene data show CDR1 as DFQATT and CDR2 as SNEGSKA (reference sequence). The CDR3 DNA reads TGCAGTGCGGGGGTCTCCTACGAGCAGTACTTC. The encoded protein is CSAGVSYEQYF.

This clonotype was observed many times. J is TRBJ2-5 and V is TRBV5-1; a possible D gene is TRBD2 (5 bases). The germline gives CDR1 SGHRS, CDR2 YFSETQ. V was shortened by 6 bases and J by 5 bases, with 11 bases between the two germline ends. CDR3 length equals 12 residues. CDR3 nucleotides: TGCGCCAGCAAGAGGGATCTGGAGACCCAGTACTTC. This sequence encodes CASKRDLETQYF. Full variable domain (remainder filled in from reference TRBV5-1 and TRBJ2-5): KAGVTQTPRYLIKTRGQQVTLSCSPISGHRSVSWYQQTPGQGLQFLFEYFSETQRNKGNFPGRFSGRQFSNSRSEMNVSTLELGDSALYLCASKRDLETQYFGPGTRLLVL.

V gene TRBV29-1 combines with J gene TRBJ2-2; D may correspond to TRBD1 or TRBD2 (5 bases each). Trimming removed 7 bases at V and 2 bases at J, with 14 bases between. Germline CDR1 reads SQVTM; CDR2 reads ANQGSEA. The CDR3 sequence is 14 residues long. The CDR3 reads CSARGEFNTGELFF. DNA for the CDR3: TGCAGCGCACGAGGGGAGTTTAACACCGGGGAGCTGTTTTTT.

CDR3 nucleotides: TGTGCCAGCAGCCCCCCAAATGGTGACGAGCAGTACTTC. This translates into CASSPPNGDEQYF. The chain uses TRBV11-1 and TRBJ2-7; no reliable D call. The V gene lost 5 bases and the J gene lost 5 bases, with 13 bases spanning the gap. CDR3 length: 13 residues. CDR1 SGHAT and CDR2 FQDESV come from the germline V gene (reference sequence).

This clonotype was detected only a few times. The chain has TRBV5-1 and TRBJ1-1, with 8 bases fitting TRBD1. The CDR3 sequence is 16 residues long. CDR1 and CDR2 from the germline V gene are SGHRS and YFSETQ. J was trimmed by 0 bases and V by 3 bases; bases with no gene match: 7. The DNA of the CDR3 is TGCGCCAGCAGCTCTCCTGGACAGGGTCTGAACACTGAAGCTTTCTTT. Its protein is CASSSPGQGLNTEAFF.

This clonotype was counted only a few times. The chain couples TRBV11-2 to TRBJ2-5, with 8 bases fitting TRBD2. Germline V CDR1 and CDR2: SGHAT, FQNNGV. After removal of 5 bases from V and 1 base from J, the junction contained 18 bases not matched to a gene. The CDR3 sequence is 19 residues long. CDR3 DNA: TGTGCCAGCAGCGTATATGGGACTAGTCTCCGTAAGAGCCAAGAGACCCAGTACTTC. Translating gives CASSVYGTSLRKSQETQYF. Together with reference TRBV11-2 and TRBJ2-5, the CDR3 gives the full variable domain: EAGVAQSPRYKIIEKRQSVAFWCNPISGHATLYWYQQILGQGPKLLIQFQNNGVVDDSQLPKDRFSAERLKGVDSTLKIQPAKLEDSAVYLCASSVYGTSLRKSQETQYFGPGTRLLVL.

The chain has TRBV9 and TRBJ1-3; D is ambiguous. From germline, CDR1 is SGDLS and CDR2 YYNGEE. The CDR3 sequence is 16 residues long. The germline V and J ends were trimmed by 0 bases and 4 bases, with 14 bases remaining between them. CDR3 sequence reads: CASSVEVPGLGNTIYF. In DNA, the CDR3 is TGTGCCAGCAGCGTAGAAGTACCCGGGTTGGGAAACACCATATATTTT.

V usage is TRBV4-1 and J usage is TRBJ1-6; no clear D gene. Germline V lookup: CDR1 MGHRA, CDR2 YSYEKL. This CDR3 has 14 amino acids. Trimming cost V 7 bases and J 6 bases, with 13 bases left between them. The CDR3 DNA follows: TGCGCCAGCAAAACGGCCGGCCCTAATTCACCCCTCCACTTT. This sequence encodes CASKTAGPNSPLHF.

This clonotype was detected only once. This chain joins TRBV6-2 or TRBV6-3 and TRBJ2-7; D is unresolved. Germline V gene lookup returns CDR1 MNHEY and CDR2 SVGEGT. CDR3 length: 14 amino acids. The V gene lost 6 bases and the J gene lost 7 bases, with 19 bases spanning the gap. The CDR3 DNA follows: TGTGCCAGCAGACCCTCGACGACCCAGAGGGAGCAGTACTTC. This gives the protein CASRPSTTQREQYF.

The chain combines TRBV6-5 with TRBJ2-7; 9 bases line up with TRBD2. V lost 2 bases to trimming and J lost 3 bases; unmatched junction nucleotides: 5. The germline V gene has CDR1 MNHEY and CDR2 SVGAGI. The CDR3 sequence is 15 residues long. The CDR3 DNA is TGTGCCAGCAGTTACCCGGGACTAGCAGTCTACGAGCAGTACTTC. As protein: CASSYPGLAVYEQYF.

The V and J genes are TRBV24-1 and TRBJ2-1; D is ambiguous. This CDR3 spans 16 amino acids. Germline lookup yields CDR1 KGHDR and CDR2 SFDVKD. The V end lost 2 bases, the J end lost 0 bases, and 10 bases lay between the germline ends. CDR3 DNA: TGTGCCACCAGTGATTCGTGGCAGAGCTCCTACAATGAGCAGTTCTTC. Translated, it gives CATSDSWQSSYNEQFF.

This clonotype occurred many times. The CDR3 bases are TGTGCCAGCAGTGAACCCCAAGAGACCCAGTACTTC. Translating gives CASSEPQETQYF. V is TRBV25-1 and J is TRBJ2-5; D not certain. This CDR3 spans 12 amino acids. CDR1 and CDR2 from the germline V gene are MGHDK and SYGVNS. Trimming took 2 bases from V and 1 from J, leaving 2 bases between them.

This clonotype was picked up many times. The CDR3, as DNA: TGCGCCAGCACCGCAACTAGCGGGAGCTTCAATGAGCAGTTCTTC. Residues: CASTATSGSFNEQFF. V usage is TRBV5-1 and J usage is TRBJ2-1, with 11 bases aligning to TRBD2. Trimming removed 6 bases from V and 6 bases from J; junction bases left unmatched: 8. CDR1 and CDR2 from the germline V gene are SGHRS and YFSETQ. The CDR3 length is 15 residues.

There are many counts of this clonotype. The rearrangement uses TRBV27 and TRBJ2-7; D is undetermined. Germline V gene data show CDR1 as MNHEY and CDR2 as SMNVEV (reference sequence). The CDR3 covers 14 residues. V was shortened by 5 bases and J by 1 base, with 12 bases between the two germline ends. The CDR3 DNA is TGTGCCAGCAGTCGGTACCGGACGTCCTACGAGCAGTACTTC. Translating it yields CASSRYRTSYEQYF.

The rearrangement joins TRBV6-1 to TRBJ1-6; D remains unclear. The germline V gene has CDR1 MNHNS and CDR2 SASEGT. V gave up 7 bases and J gave up 9 bases, with 13 bases separating them. This CDR3 comprises 13 residues. This chain's CDR3 is CASKPQTGSPLHF. CDR3 DNA sequence: TGTGCCAGCAAGCCCCAGACGGGTTCACCCCTCCACTTT.

This clonotype was seen a few times. This sequence joins TRBV5-1 and TRBJ1-1; 10 bases line up with TRBD1. V lost 2 bases, J lost 5 bases, and 6 bases stayed unmatched. The CDR3 extends over 15 amino acids. Germline CDR1 SGHRS, CDR2 YFSETQ. CDR3 bases: TGCGCCAGCAGCTTCGTAGGACAGGGGGGAACTGAAGCTTTCTTT. This codes for CASSFVGQGGTEAFF.

V usage is TRBV5-1 and J usage is TRBJ2-1, with TRBD1 identical over 7 bases. Per the germline V gene, CDR1 is SGHRS and CDR2 is YFSETQ. The CDR3 consists of 14 residues. With 0 bases clipped from V and 12 bases from J, the junction kept 9 bases outside the gene matches. Here the CDR3 reads CASSLGDSPMRQFF. The CDR3, as DNA: TGCGCCAGCAGCTTGGGGGACAGCCCAATGAGGCAGTTCTTC.